This T cell receptor beta chain was found in a study of shared clonotypes between healthy human individuals. Study results and caveats: Across four donors, naive CD4 shared roughly 5.2%, naive CD8 under 4%, memory CD4 2% to 2.5%, memory CD8 0.4%. Generation of non-shared clonotypes was less probable than generation of clonotypes shared by all four donors.

From CD4+ cells came CD45RA+ naive and CD45RA-negative memory subsets. Measured with immunoSEQ multiplex PCR; TCRdb has only the in-frame clones, and not every one. The data show about 2.3 million clones, over 85% seen once. This clone was seen only once. As yet, its antigen is unknown. This specimen includes other DNA sequences encoding the same CDR3. This CDR3 spans 15 amino acids. From germline, CDR1 is MNHEY and CDR2 SVGAGI. Trimming removed 4 bases from V and 0 bases from J, with 12 bases in between. The sequence came from a man younger than 30 in good health. Some clones in this sample may be carry-over from other donors' samples. This chain joins TRBV6-5 and TRBJ1-1, with a tentative D call TRBD1 (6 bases). The sequenced sample was naive CD4+ T cells from PBMCs. Subset denoted: CD45RA+ positively selected. CDR3 loop: CASSLNRALNTEAFF. In nucleotides, the CDR3 is TGTGCCAGCAGTTTAAACAGGGCCTTGAACACTGAAGCTTTCTTT.